Only a few counts were recorded for the clone carrying this TCR beta chain. The antigen is not known. These data originate in a study of blood T cells in healthy people across ages. Study background: Researchers report that template switching captured about one barcoded beta molecule per two T cells.

Overall study findings and caveats: Leaving the PBMCs unsorted stopped any conclusive comparison of naive versus antigen-experienced cells. Roughly linear declines in TCR beta diversity per million T cells occurred with age.

The authors ran a second PCR of roughly 6 to 12 cycles using a sample-barcoded 5' primer and a J-beta primer mix. Each of the cDNA molecules was tagged by a template-switch adaptor with 12 random nucleotides. Via MiXCR, TCRdb re-called the 5' RACE reads, giving one row per CDR3 protein. The sample has about 1.8 million distinct CDR3 sequences; roughly 49% are singletons. Sequences were obtained from blood. The receptor was derived from a woman aged 40 to 49 in good health.

Written as DNA, the CDR3 is TGTGCCAGCAGCCAAGCGGCCACCTACAATGAGCAGTTCTTC. Translated: CASSQAATYNEQFF. This chain uses TRBV7-2 with TRBJ2-1; a weak D match, TRBD2 (5 bases). The V gene's germline CDR1 is SGHTA and CDR2 FQGNSA. Trimming removed 5 bases at V and 2 bases at J, with 10 bases between. The CDR3 sequence is 14 residues long.